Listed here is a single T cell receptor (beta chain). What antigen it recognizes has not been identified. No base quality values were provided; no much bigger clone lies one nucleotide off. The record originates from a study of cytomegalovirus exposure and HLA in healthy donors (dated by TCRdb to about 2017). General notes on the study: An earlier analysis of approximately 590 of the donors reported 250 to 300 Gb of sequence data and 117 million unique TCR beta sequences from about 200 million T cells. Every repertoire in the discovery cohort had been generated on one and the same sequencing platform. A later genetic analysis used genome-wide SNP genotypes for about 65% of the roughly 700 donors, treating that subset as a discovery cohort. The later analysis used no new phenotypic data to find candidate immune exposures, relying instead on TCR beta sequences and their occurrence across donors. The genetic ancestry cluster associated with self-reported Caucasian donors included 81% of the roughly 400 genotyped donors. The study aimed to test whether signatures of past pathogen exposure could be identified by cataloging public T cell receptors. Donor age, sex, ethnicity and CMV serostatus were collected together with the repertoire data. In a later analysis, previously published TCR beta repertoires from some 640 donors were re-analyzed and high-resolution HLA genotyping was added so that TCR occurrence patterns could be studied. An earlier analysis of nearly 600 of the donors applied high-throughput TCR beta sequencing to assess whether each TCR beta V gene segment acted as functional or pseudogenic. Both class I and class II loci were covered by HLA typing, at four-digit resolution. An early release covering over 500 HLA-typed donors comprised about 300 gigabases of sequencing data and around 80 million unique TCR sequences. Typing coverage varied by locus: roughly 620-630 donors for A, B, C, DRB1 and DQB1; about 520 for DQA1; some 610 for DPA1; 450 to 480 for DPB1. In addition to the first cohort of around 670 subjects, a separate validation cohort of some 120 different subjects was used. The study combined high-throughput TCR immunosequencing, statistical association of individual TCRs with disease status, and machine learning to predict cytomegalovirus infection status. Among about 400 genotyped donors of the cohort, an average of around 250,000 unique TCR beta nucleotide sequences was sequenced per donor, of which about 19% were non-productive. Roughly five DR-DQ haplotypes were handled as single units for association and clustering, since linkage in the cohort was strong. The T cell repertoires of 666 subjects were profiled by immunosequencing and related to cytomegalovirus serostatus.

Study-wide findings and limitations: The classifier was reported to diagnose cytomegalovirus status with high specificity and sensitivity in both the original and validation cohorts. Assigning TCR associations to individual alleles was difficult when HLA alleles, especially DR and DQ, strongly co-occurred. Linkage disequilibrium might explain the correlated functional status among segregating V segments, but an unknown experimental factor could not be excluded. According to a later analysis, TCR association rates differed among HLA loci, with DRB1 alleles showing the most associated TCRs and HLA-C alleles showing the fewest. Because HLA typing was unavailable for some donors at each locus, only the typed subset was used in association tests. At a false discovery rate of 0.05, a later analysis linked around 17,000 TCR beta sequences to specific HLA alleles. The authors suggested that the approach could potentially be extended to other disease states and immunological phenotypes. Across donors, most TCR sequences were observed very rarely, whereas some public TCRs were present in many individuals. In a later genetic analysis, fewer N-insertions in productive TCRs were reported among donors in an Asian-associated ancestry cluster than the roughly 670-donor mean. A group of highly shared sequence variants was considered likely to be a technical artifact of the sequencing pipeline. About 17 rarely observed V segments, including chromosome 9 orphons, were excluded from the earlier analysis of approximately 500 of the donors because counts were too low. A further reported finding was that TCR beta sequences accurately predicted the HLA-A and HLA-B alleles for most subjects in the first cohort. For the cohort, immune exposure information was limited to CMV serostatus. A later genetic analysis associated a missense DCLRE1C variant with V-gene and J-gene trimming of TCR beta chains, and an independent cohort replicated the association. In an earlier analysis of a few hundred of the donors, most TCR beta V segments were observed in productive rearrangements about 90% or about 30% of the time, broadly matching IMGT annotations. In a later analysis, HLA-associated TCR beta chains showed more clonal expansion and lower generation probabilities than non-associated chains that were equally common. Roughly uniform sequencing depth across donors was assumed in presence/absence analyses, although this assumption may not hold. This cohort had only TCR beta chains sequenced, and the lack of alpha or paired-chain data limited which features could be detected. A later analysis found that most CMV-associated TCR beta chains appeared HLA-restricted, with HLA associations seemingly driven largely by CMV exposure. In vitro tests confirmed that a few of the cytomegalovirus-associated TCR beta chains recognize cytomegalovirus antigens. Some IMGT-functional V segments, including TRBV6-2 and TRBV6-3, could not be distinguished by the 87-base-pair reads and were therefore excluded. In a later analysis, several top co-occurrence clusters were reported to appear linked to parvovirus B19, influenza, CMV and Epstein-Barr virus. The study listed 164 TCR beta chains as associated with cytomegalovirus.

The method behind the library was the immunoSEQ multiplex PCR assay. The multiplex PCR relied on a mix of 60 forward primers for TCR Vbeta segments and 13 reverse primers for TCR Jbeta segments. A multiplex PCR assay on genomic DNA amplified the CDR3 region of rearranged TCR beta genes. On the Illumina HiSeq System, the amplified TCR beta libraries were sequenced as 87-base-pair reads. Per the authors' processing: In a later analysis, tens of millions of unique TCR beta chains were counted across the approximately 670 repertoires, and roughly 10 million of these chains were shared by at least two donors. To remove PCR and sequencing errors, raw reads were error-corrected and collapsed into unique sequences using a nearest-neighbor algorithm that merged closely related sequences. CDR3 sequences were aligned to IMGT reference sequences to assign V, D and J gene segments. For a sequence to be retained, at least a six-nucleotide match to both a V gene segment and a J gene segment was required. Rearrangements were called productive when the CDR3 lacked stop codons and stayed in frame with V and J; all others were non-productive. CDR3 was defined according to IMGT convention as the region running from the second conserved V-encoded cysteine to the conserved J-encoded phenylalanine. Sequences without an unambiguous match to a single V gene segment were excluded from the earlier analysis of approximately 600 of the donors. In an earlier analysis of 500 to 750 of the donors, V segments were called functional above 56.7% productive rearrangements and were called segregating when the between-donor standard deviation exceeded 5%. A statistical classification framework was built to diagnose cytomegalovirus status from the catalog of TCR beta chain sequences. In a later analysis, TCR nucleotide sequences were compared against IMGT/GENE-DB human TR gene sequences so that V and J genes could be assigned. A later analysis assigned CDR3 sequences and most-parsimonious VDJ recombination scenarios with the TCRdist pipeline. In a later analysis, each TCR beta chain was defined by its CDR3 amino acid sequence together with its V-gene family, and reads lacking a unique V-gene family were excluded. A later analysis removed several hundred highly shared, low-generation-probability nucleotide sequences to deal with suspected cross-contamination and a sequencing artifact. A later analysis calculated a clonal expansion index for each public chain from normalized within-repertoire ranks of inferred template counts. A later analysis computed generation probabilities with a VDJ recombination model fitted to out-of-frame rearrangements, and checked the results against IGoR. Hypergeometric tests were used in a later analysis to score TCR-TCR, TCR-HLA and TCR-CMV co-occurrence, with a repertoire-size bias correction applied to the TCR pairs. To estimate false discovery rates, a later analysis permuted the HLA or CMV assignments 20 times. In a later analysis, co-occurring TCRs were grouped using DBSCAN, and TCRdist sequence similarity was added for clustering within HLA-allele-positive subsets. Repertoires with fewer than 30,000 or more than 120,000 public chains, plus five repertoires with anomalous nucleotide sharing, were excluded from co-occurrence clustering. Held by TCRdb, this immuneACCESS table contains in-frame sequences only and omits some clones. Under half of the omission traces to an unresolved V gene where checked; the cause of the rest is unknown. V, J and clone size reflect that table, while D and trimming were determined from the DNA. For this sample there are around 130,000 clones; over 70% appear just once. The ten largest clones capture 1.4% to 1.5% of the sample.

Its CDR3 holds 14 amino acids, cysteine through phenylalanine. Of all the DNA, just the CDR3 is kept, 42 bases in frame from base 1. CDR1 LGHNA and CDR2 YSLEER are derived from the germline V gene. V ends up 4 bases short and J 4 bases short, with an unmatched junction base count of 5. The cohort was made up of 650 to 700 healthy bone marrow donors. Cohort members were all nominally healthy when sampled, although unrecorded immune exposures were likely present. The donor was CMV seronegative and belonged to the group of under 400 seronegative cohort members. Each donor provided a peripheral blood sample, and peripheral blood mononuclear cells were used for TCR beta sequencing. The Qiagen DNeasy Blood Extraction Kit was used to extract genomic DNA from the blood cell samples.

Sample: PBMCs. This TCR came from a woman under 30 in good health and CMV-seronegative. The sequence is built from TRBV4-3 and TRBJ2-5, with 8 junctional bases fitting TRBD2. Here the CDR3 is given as CASSPSLAAETQYF. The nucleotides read TGCGCCAGCAGCCCTTCACTAGCGGCAGAGACCCAGTACTTC.